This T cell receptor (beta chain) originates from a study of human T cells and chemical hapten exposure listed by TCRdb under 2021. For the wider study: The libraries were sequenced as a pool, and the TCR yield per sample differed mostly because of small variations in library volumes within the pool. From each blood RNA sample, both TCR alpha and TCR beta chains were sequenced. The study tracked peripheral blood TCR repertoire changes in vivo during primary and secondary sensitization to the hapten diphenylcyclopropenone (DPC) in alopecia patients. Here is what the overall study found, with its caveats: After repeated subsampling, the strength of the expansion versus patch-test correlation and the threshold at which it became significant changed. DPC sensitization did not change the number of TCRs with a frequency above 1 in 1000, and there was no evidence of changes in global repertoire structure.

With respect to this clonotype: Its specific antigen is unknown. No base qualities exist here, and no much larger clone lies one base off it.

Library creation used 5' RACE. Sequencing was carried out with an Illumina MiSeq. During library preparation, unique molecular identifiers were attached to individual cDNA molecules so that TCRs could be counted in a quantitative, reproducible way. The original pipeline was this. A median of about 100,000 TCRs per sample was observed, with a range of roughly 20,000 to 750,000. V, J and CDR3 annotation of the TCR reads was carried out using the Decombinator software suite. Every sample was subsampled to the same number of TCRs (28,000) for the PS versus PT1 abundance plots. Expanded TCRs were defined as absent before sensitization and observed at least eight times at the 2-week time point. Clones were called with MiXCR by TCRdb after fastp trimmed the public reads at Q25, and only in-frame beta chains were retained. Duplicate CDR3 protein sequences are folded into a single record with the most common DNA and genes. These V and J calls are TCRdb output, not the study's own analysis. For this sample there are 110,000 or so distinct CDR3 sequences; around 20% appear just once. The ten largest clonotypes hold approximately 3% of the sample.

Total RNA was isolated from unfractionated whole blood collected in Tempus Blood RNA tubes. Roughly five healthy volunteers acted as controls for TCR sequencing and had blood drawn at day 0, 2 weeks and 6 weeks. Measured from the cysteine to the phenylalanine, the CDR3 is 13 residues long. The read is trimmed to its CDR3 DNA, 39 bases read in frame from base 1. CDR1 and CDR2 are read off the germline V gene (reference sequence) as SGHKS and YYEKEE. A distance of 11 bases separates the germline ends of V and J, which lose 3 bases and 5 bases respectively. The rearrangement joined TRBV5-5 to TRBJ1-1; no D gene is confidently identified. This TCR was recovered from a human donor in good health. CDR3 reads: CASSSLRGTEAFF. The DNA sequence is TGTGCCAGCAGCTCCCTCCGAGGAACTGAAGCTTTCTTT.